This T cell receptor beta chain emerged from a study of blood T cell repertoires in COVID-19. Study details: From the United States, Italy and Spain came samples of acute and convalescent COVID-19. PBMCs, B-cell-depleted T cells, or T cells provided the cDNA or gDNA that made up the material.

Authors' methods: Reference gene primer amplification in the assay estimated nucleated cell counts. Data came from immunoSEQ multiplex PCR; TCRdb stores just in-frame clones and leaves some out. The V and J calls and clone size are taken from that table; D and trimming were inferred from the DNA. The table shows 85,000 to 110,000 clones, with over 75% occurring only once. Sequenced: peripheral blood. The TCR was taken from a human donor in a cohort sampled during active COVID-19.

CDR3 nucleotide sequence: TGTGCCAGTAGTATAGATCCATCAGGGACCTACGAGCAGTACTTC. Protein: CASSIDPSGTYEQYF. The rearrangement uses TRBV19 and TRBJ2-7; a weak D match, TRBD1 (5 bases). Germline assignment: CDR1 LNHDA and CDR2 SQIVND (reference sequence). The CDR3 is 15 amino acids. The germline V and J ends were trimmed by 0 bases and 2 bases, with 11 bases remaining between them.